This is a list of T cell receptor beta chains from one sample in a study of regulatory T cells in long-lasting Graves disease. One entry per CDR3 protein results from TCRdb running MiXCR on the multiplex PCR reads. The profile shows 250,000 to 300,000 distinct CDR3 sequences, around a sixth of them singletons. This sample was also put to use in a study of T cells in Graves' hyperthyroidism and ophthalmopathy.

The material was peripheral blood mononuclear cells (PBMCs), obtained at new diagnosis, from a patient treated with antithyroid drugs. These TCRs come from a woman between 25 and 40 years old with Graves disease. Each CDR3 is given without its conserved first and last residue.

v_call,j_call,cdr3_aa
TRBV6-1,TRBJ2-2,ASQAVGLGKTNTGELF
TRBV6-5,TRBJ1-2,ASSYSPGLSYGYT
TRBV6-1,TRBJ1-1,ASTPYWGDRTEAF
TRBV20-1,TRBJ1-1,SASTGTNTEAF
TRBV13,TRBJ2-1,ASSLPGTGADEQF
TRBV4-1,TRBJ1-5,ASSQEGKKRVNQPQH
TRBV29-1,TRBJ2-2,SVGGGSGELF
TRBV9,TRBJ2-1,ASSVAKDRNEQF
TRBV9,TRBJ1-4,ASSPLGPGEKLF
TRBV11-2,TRBJ2-5,ASSLGVGTGRETQY
TRBV6-1,TRBJ2-1,ASSEEHVRHEQF
TRBV27,TRBJ1-1,ASKRYTATMNTEAF
TRBV12-3/TRBV12-4,TRBJ1-1,ASSFIPAPNTEAF
TRBV3-1,TRBJ2-3,TSSQELAVTDTQY
TRBV4-2,TRBJ2-4,ASSQTPLGASRHIQY
TRBV10-3,TRBJ1-2,AIRGRDDGYT
TRBV7-8,TRBJ2-5,ASSSSGLAGGQETQY
TRBV6-1,TRBJ1-4,ASRVPDRGPEKLF
TRBV7-9,TRBJ2-7,ASSRRDITYEQY
TRBV10-3,TRBJ1-1,AITRTAAMNTEAF
TRBV28,TRBJ1-1,ASVTMNTEAF
TRBV4-2,TRBJ1-1,ASSQEDTEAF
TRBV5-1,TRBJ2-3,ASSPPTGGSDTQY
TRBV6-1,TRBJ2-1,ASSQGQASREQF
TRBV7-2,TRBJ1-4,ASSLAALSEKLF
TRBV7-2,TRBJ2-7,ASSLGSFYEQY
TRBV2,TRBJ1-3,ASISGPAGDTIY
TRBV18,TRBJ2-7,ASSTGTSGGAQY
TRBV6-2/TRBV6-3,TRBJ1-5,ASSYPPRTTTKSGGRQPQH
TRBV2,TRBJ1-3,ASSSRGISGNTIY
TRBV20-1,TRBJ2-3,SASPFRGGSTDTQY
TRBV6-5,TRBJ2-1,ASSYSRSGAYNEQF
TRBV15,TRBJ1-3,ATGRGFSGNTIY
TRBV2,TRBJ1-2,ASSVISERGLPYGYT
TRBV5-4,TRBJ2-3,ASSSRRGAAGDGTQY
TRBV6-2/TRBV6-3,TRBJ1-4,ASSRGQGNEKLS
TRBV9,TRBJ2-1,ASSVGGHNEQF
TRBV4-2,TRBJ2-6,ASSQEGGWTGANVLT
TRBV2,TRBJ1-1,ASSQGDRVGGTEAF
TRBV7-9,TRBJ1-2,ASSPRGQGNYGYT
TRBV18,TRBJ2-5,ASSPPSDRAQY
TRBV6-1,TRBJ1-1,ASSIPGHQNTEAF
TRBV11-2,TRBJ2-1,ASSSPQMTRNNEQF
TRBV18,TRBJ2-5,ASSPSGQLQETQY
TRBV18,TRBJ2-2,ASSPFWDRGNTGELF
TRBV5-1,TRBJ2-5,ASSSIGQGARETQY
TRBV12-5,TRBJ2-3,ASGLEPTYLGTPMSDTQY
TRBV20-1,TRBJ1-3,SARDSRASSGNTIY
TRBV9,TRBJ2-7,ASSAGTGGDEQY
TRBV5-8,TRBJ1-2,ASSLEQEAPYGYT
TRBV20-1,TRBJ2-1,SAILPTGSSYNEQF
TRBV20-1,TRBJ1-6,SARAGASNSPLH
TRBV20-1,TRBJ2-1,SARDWGTGGSNEQF